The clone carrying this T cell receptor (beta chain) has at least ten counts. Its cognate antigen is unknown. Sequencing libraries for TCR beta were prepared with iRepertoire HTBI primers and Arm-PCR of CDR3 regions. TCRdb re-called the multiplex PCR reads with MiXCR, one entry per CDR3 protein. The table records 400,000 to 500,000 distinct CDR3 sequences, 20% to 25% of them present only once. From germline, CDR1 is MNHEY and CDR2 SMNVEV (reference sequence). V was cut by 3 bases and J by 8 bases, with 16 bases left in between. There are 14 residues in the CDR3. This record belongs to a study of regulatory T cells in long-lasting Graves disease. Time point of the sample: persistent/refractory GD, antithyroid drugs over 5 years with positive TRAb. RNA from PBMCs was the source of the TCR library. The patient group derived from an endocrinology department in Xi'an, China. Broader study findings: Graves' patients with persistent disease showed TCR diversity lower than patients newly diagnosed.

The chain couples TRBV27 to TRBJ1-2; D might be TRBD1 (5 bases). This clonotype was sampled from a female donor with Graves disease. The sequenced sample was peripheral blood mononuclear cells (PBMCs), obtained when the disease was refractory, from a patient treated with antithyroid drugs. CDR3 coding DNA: TGTGCCAGCAGTTTGACCGGGACGGCGGGCGGCTACACCTTC. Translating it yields CASSLTGTAGGYTF.